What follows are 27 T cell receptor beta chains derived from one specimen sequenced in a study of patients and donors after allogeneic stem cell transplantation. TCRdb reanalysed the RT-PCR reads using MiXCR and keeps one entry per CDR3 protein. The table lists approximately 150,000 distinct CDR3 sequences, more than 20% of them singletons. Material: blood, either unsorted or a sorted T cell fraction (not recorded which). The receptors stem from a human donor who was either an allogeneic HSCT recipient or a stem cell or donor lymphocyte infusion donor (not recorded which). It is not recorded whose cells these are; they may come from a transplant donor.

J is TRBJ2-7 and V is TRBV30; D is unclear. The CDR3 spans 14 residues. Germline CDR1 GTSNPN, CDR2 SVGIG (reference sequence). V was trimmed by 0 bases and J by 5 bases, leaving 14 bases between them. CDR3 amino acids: CAWSVLTRIHEQYF. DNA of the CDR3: TGTGCCTGGAGTGTACTAACCAGGATCCACGAGCAGTACTTC.

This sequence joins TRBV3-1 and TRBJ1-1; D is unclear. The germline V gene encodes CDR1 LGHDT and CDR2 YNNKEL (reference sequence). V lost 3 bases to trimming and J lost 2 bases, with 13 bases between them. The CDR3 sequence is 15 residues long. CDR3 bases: TGTGCCAGCAGCCATGTTTACCGGACTAACACTGAAGCTTTCTTT. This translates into CASSHVYRTNTEAFF.

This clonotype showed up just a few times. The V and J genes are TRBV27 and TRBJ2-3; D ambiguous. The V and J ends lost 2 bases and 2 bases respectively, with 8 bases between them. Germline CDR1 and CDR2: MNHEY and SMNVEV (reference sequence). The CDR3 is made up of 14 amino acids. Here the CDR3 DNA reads TGTGCCAGCAGTTTAACAGAGTCCACAGATACGCAGTATTTT. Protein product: CASSLTESTDTQYF.

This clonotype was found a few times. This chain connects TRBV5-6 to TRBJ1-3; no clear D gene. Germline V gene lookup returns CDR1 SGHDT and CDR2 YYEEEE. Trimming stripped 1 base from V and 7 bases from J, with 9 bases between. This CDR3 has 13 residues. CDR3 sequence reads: CASSLPRLNTIYF. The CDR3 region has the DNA TGTGCCAGCAGCTTGCCCCGGCTGAACACCATATATTTT.

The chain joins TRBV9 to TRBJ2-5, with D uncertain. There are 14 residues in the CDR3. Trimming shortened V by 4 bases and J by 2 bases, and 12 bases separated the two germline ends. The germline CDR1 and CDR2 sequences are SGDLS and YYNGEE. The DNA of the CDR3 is TGTGCCAGCAGCCCCCGGCTAGTGCAAGAGACCCAGTACTTC. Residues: CASSPRLVQETQYF. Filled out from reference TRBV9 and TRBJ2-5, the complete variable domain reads DSGVTQTPKHLITATGQRVTLRCSPRSGDLSVYWYQQSLDQGLQFLIQYYNGEERAKGNILERFSAQQFPDLHSELNLSSLELGDSALYFCASSPRLVQETQYFGPGTRLLVL.

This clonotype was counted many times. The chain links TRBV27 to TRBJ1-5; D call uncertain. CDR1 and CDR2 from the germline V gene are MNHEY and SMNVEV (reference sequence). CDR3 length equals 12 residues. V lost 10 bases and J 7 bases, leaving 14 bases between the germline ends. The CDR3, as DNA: TGTGCCACCGGAGGAGGGTACCAGCCCCAGCATTTT. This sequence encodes CATGGGYQPQHF.

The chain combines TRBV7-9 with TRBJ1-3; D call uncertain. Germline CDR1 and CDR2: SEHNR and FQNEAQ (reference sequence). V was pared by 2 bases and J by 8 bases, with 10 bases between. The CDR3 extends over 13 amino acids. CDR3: CASSLPSGYTIYF. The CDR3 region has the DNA TGTGCCAGCAGCTTACCTTCGGGCTACACCATATATTTT.

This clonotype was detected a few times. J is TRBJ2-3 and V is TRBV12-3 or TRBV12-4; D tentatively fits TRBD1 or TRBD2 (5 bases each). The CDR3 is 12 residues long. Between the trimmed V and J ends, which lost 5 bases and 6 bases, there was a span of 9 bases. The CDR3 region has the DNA TGTGCCAGCAGTACGGGGCGGGATACGCAGTATTTT. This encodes CASSTGRDTQYF.

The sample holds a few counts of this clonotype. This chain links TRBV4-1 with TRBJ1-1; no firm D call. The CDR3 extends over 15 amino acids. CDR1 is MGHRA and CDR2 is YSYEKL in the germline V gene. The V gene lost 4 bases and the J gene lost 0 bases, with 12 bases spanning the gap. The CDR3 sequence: CASSRFLGLNTEAFF. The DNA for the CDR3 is TGCGCCAGCAGCCGCTTTTTAGGGCTGAACACTGAAGCTTTCTTT.

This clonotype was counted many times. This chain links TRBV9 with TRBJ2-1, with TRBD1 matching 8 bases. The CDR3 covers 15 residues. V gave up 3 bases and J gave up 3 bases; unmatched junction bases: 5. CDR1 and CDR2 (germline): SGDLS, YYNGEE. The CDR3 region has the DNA TGTGCCAGCAGCGCCCGGACAGGGTTCTACAATGAGCAGTTCTTC. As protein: CASSARTGFYNEQFF.

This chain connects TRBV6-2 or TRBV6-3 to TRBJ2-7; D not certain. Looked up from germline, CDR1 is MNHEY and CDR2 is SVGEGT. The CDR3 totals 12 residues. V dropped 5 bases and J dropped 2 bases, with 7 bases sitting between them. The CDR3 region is CASSNQAYEQYF. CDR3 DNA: TGTGCCAGCAGTAACCAAGCCTACGAGCAGTACTTC.

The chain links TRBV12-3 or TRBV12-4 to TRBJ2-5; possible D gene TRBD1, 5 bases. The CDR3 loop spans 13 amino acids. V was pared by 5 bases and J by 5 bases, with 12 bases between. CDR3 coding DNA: TGTGCCAGCAGTCCACAGGTTGTCGAGACCCAGTACTTC. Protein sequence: CASSPQVVETQYF.

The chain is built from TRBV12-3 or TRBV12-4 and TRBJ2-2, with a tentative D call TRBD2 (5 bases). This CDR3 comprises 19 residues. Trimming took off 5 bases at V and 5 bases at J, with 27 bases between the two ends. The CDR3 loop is CASSPRWGGSVRGTGELFF. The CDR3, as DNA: TGTGCCAGCAGTCCTCGCTGGGGTGGGAGTGTCCGGGGAACCGGGGAGCTGTTTTTT.

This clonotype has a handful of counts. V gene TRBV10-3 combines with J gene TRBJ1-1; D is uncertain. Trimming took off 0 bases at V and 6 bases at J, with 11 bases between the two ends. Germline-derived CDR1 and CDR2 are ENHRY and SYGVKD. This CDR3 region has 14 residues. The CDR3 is CAISESAGGAEAFF. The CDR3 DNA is TGTGCCATCAGTGAGTCGGCTGGAGGCGCTGAAGCTTTCTTT.

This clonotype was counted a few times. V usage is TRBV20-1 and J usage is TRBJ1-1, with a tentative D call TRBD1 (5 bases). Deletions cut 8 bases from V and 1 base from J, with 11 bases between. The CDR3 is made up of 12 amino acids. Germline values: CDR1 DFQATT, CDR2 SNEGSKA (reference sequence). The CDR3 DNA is TGCAGTCCCGGGACGGAGAACACTGAAGCTTTCTTT. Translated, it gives CSPGTENTEAFF.

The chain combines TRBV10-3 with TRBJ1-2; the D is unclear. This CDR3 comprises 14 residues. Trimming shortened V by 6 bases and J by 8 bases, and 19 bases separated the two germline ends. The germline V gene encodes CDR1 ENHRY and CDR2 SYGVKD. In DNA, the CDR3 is TGTGCCATCAGCCGAAATAGCATGTTCCGGGGCTACACCTTC. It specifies CAISRNSMFRGYTF.

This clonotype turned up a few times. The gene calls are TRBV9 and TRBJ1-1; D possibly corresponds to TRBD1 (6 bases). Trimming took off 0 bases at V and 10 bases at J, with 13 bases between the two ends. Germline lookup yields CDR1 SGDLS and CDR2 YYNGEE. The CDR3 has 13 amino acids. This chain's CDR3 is CASSVDGGAGAFF. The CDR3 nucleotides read TGTGCCAGCAGCGTAGATGGGGGCGCGGGAGCTTTCTTT. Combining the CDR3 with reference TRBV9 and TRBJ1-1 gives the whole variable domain DSGVTQTPKHLITATGQRVTLRCSPRSGDLSVYWYQQSLDQGLQFLIQYYNGEERAKGNILERFSAQQFPDLHSELNLSSLELGDSALYFCASSVDGGAGAFFGQGTRLTVV.

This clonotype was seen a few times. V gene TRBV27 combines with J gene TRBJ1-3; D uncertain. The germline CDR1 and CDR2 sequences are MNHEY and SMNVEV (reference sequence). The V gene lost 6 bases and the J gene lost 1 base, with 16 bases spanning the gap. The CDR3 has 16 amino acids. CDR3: CASSASPRVSGNTIYF. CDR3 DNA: TGTGCCAGCAGCGCTTCGCCCAGAGTTTCTGGAAACACCATATATTTT.

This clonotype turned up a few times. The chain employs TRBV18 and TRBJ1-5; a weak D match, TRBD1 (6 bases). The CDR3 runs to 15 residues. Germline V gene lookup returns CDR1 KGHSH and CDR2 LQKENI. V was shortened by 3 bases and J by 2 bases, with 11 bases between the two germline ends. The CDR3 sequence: CASSPSRGRNQPQHF. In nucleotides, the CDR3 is TGTGCCAGCTCACCTAGCAGGGGCCGCAATCAGCCCCAGCATTTT. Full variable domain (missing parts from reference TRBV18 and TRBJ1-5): NAGVMQNPRHLVRRRGQEARLRCSPMKGHSHVYWYRQLPEEGLKFMVYLQKENIIDESGMPKERFSAEFPKEGPSILRIQQVVRGDSAAYFCASSPSRGRNQPQHFGDGTRLSIL.

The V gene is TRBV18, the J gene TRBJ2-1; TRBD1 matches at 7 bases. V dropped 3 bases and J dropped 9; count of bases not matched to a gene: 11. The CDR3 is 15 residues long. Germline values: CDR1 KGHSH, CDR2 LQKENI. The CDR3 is CASSPLDRDTGEQFF. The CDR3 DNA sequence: TGTGCCAGCTCACCCCTAGACAGGGATACGGGTGAGCAGTTCTTC.

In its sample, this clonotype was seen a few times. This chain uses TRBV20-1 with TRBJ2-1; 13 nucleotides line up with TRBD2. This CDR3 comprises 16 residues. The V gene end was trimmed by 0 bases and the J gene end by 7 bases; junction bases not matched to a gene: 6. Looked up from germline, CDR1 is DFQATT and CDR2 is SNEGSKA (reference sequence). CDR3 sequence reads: CSARDLGTSGINEQFF. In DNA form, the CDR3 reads TGCAGTGCTAGAGATCTTGGGACTAGCGGGATTAATGAGCAGTTCTTC.

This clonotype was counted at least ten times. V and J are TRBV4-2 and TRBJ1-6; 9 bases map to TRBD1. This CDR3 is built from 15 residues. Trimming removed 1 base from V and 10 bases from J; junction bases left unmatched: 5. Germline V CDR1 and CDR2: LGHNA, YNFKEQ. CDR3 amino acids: CASSQATGGESPLHF. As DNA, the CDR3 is TGTGCCAGCAGCCAAGCGACAGGGGGGGAATCACCCCTCCACTTT.

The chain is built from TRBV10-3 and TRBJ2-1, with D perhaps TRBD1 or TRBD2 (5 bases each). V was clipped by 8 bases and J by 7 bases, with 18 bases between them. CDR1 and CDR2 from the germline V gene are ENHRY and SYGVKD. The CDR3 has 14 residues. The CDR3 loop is CAISGWIGTNEQFF. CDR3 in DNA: TGTGCCATCTCTGGTTGGATAGGGACGAATGAGCAGTTCTTC.

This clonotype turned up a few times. CDR3 protein: CASSLTGGNEQFF. DNA for the CDR3: TGTGCCAGCAGCTTAACAGGGGGAAATGAGCAGTTCTTC. The chain combines TRBV7-2 with TRBJ2-1; 8 bases are shared with TRBD1. The germline gives CDR1 SGHTA, CDR2 FQGNSA. V dropped 2 bases and J dropped 7; count of bases not matched to a gene: 1. The CDR3 sequence is 13 residues long.

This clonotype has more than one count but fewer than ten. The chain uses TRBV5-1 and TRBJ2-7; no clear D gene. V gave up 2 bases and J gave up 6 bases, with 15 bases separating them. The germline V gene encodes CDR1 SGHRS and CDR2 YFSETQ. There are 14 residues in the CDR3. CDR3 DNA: TGCGCCAGCAGCTTAAACCCCCAACGAAGCGAGCAGTACTTC. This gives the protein CASSLNPQRSEQYF.

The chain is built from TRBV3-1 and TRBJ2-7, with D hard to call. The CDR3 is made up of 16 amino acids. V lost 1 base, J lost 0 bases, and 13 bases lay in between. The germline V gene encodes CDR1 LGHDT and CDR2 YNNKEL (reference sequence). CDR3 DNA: TGTGCCAGCAGCCAAGCCCCCGGCCCCAGCTCCTACGAGCAGTACTTC. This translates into CASSQAPGPSSYEQYF.

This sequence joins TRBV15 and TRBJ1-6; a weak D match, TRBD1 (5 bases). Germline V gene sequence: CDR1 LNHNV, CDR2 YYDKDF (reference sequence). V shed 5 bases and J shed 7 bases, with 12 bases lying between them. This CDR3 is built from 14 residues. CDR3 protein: CATSRRDENSPLHF. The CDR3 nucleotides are TGTGCCACCAGCCGCCGGGACGAAAATTCACCCCTCCACTTT.